A selection of T cell receptor beta chains follows, all from one sample in a study of T cells in tumors after PD-1 blockade. Sequenced by immunoSEQ multiplex PCR; TCRdb stores in-frame clones only, minus some. The sample records 30,000 to 40,000 clones, around four fifths being singletons. The sequencing used PBMCs, collected before anti-PD-1 treatment. The receptors derive from a human donor with basal cell carcinoma. The CDR3 runs from the conserved cysteine through the conserved F or W. D genes are given only for firm matches. Rows may omit the clone size; those that give it use once, few, many or a size class.

D gene,J gene,clone size,V gene,CDR3 DNA,CDR3 protein
TRBD1,TRBJ2-1,NA,TRBV7-9,TGTGCCAGCAGCTTAGCGGGACAGGCGGGGCGCAGAGAGCAGTTCTTC,CASSLAGQAGRREQFF
TRBD1,TRBJ2-1,NA,TRBV7-2,TGTGCCAGCAGCTTTGCCGGGACAGGATCTTACAATGAGCAGTTCTTC,CASSFAGTGSYNEQFF
TRBD2,TRBJ2-1,NA,TRBV4-3,TGCGCCAGCAGCCCAACGGTAGCGGGGGGGCGGAATGAGCAGTTCTTC,CASSPTVAGGRNEQFF
TRBD1,TRBJ1-6,NA,TRBV5-5,TGTGCCAGCAGCTTAACGACAGGGGGTCAAGGCTCGTCACCCCTCCACTTT,CASSLTTGGQGSSPLHF
NA,TRBJ1-1,NA,TRBV7-3,TGTGCCAGCAGCTTAAAGGGCTCGGGCACTGAAGCTTTCTTT,CASSLKGSGTEAFF
NA,TRBJ1-1,few,TRBV3-1/TRBV3-2,TGTGCCAGCAGCCAATCCCGGACTGAAGCTTTCTTT,CASSQSRTEAFF
NA,TRBJ1-2,once,TRBV7-2,TGTGCCAGCAGCTTATCAGGGATTAACTATGGCTACACCTTC,CASSLSGINYGYTF
NA,TRBJ2-2,NA,TRBV6-5,TGTGCCAGCAGGTACACAGGCGGAGGGGAGCTGTTTTTT,CASRYTGGGELFF
TRBD1,TRBJ2-7,NA,TRBV10-3,TGTGCCATCAGCCAGGGGGCGAGATTGGACGAGCAGTACTTC,CAISQGARLDEQYF
NA,TRBJ2-7,NA,TRBV2,TGTGCCAGCAGTCTAGGACGATCCTACGAGCAGTACTTC,CASSLGRSYEQYF
NA,TRBJ1-5,few,TRBV7-8,TGTGCCAGCAGCTTATTATCGGGACCCCCGGAGCATTTT,CASSLLSGPPEHF
NA,TRBJ2-6,NA,TRBV6-2/TRBV6-3,TGTGCCAGCAGTTACTCGCCAAGCTCTGGGGCCAACGTCCTGACTTTC,CASSYSPSSGANVLTF
NA,TRBJ1-6,NA,TRBV28,TGTGCCAGCACAAAAGGTGACCGGGTAATGGGATCACCCCTCCACTTT,CASTKGDRVMGSPLHF
NA,TRBJ2-5,NA,TRBV6-2/TRBV6-3,TGTGCCAGCAGTTACTCGCCGACTAGTAATGAGGAGACCCAGTACTTC,CASSYSPTSNEETQYF
NA,TRBJ2-3,NA,TRBV30,TGTGCCTGGAACAGGGTAGAGTCAGATACGCAGTATTTT,CAWNRVESDTQYF
TRBD1,TRBJ1-5,NA,TRBV6-2/TRBV6-3,TGTGCCAGCAGTTACTCTCATCCAGGGGGCTTATATAGCAATCAGCCCCAGCATTTT,CASSYSHPGGLYSNQPQHF
NA,TRBJ1-1,NA,TRBV7-3,TGTGCCAGCAGCTTACAGGGGAACACTGAAGCTTTCTTT,CASSLQGNTEAFF
TRBD1,TRBJ1-2,once,TRBV7-2,TGTGCCAGCAGCCCATATACCGGGACAGCGCGCTATGGCTACACCTTC,CASSPYTGTARYGYTF
TRBD1,TRBJ2-7,NA,TRBV18,TGTGCCAGCTCACCCCAGGGGGCCTGGGAAAGCTCCTACGAGCAGTACTTC,CASSPQGAWESSYEQYF
NA,TRBJ2-1,few,TRBV6-4,TGTGCCAGCAGTGACTCAAGACGACACGATGAGCAGTTCTTC,CASSDSRRHDEQFF
NA,TRBJ2-3,medium-sized,TRBV5-1,TGCGCCAGCAGCTTCGAGGGGGTTGGAACAGATACGCAGTATTTT,CASSFEGVGTDTQYF
NA,TRBJ1-1,NA,TRBV10-3,TGTGCCATCAGTGACCAGACAGCTGAAGCTTTCTTT,CAISDQTAEAFF
TRBD2,TRBJ2-3,NA,TRBV6-2/TRBV6-3,TGTGCCAGCAGCTCCGGGACTACCGGCACAGATACGCAGTATTTT,CASSSGTTGTDTQYF
TRBD1,TRBJ1-6,NA,TRBV11-3,TGTGCCAGCAGCCAAGCCGACAGGGCTTCACCCCTCCACTTT,CASSQADRASPLHF
NA,TRBJ2-5,few,TRBV5-4,TGTGCCAGCAGCTTGGGCAGGAGGGTGGAGACCCAGTACTTC,CASSLGRRVETQYF
TRBD1,TRBJ1-5,NA,TRBV6-6,TGTGCCAGCAGTTACTCAACAGGGGGATCCCAGCCCCAGCATTTT,CASSYSTGGSQPQHF
NA,TRBJ1-2,NA,TRBV24-1,TGTGCCACCAGTGACAACAGGGCCTATGGCTACACCTTC,CATSDNRAYGYTF
TRBD2,TRBJ2-2,NA,TRBV11-3,TGTGCCAGCTCTAGCGGGACAAACACCGGGGAGCTGTTTTTT,CASSSGTNTGELFF
NA,TRBJ2-1,NA,TRBV6-5,TGTGCCAGCAGTTATAGGCCCGGCGATGAGCAGTTCTTC,CASSYRPGDEQFF
NA,TRBJ2-5,once,TRBV18,TGTGCCAGCTCACCCGAACGAGAGACCCAGTACTTC,CASSPERETQYF
TRBD1,TRBJ2-7,NA,TRBV3-1/TRBV3-2,TGTGCCAGCAGCCAGAACAGGGGAGACGAGCAGTACTTC,CASSQNRGDEQYF
NA,TRBJ2-2,NA,TRBV12-5,TGTGCTAGTGGTTTGGCCTCCCTGACAGGCGTCTCCACCGGGGAGCTGTTTTTT,CASGLASLTGVSTGELFF
NA,TRBJ2-7,NA,TRBV2,TGTGCCAGCAGTGATTCGGCCTGGGCAGGAGAGCAGTACTTC,CASSDSAWAGEQYF
NA,TRBJ2-6,NA,TRBV7-3,TGTGCCAGCAGCTCAGCAGGGTCTGGGGCCAACGTCCTGACTTTC,CASSSAGSGANVLTF
NA,TRBJ2-5,NA,TRBV1,TGCACCAGCAGCCAGCGGGAGCCAGCTGAGACCCAGTACTTC,CTSSQREPAETQYF
NA,TRBJ1-2,NA,TRBV7-3,TGTGCCAGCAGCCCTACACCTACTTATGGCTACACCTTC,CASSPTPTYGYTF
TRBD1,TRBJ2-2,NA,TRBV7-9,TGTGCCAGCGAACAGGGGTTAGTGCGGGCCGGGGAGCTGTTTTTT,CASEQGLVRAGELFF
NA,TRBJ2-5,NA,TRBV19,TGTGCCAGTAGTCAGTACGAAGAGACCCAGTACTTC,CASSQYEETQYF
TRBD1,TRBJ2-7,NA,TRBV6-5,TGTGCCGTCCGGGACAGGGGCTTCGGCGAGCAGTACTTC,CAVRDRGFGEQYF
TRBD1,TRBJ1-4,NA,TRBV2,TGTGCCAGCAGTTGGGACAGGGGCCGTAATGAAAAACTGTTTTTT,CASSWDRGRNEKLFF
NA,TRBJ2-5,NA,TRBV6-5,TGTGCCAGCACCAATAAGTGGGAGACCCAGTACTTC,CASTNKWETQYF
NA,TRBJ2-2,NA,TRBV27,TGTGCCAGCAGTTTGTACGGGGACACCGGGGAGCTGTTTTTT,CASSLYGDTGELFF
NA,TRBJ1-2,NA,TRBV6-6,TGTGCCAGCAGTTTACGGAACTATGGCTACACCTTC,CASSLRNYGYTF
TRBD1,TRBJ2-5,once,TRBV6-6,TGTGCCAGCAGTCCCCGGGACAGACCTACCACATGGGAGACCCAGTACTTC,CASSPRDRPTTWETQYF
NA,TRBJ1-2,NA,TRBV3-1/TRBV3-2,TGTGCCAGCAGCCAAGAGGGCAGCGGGTTTGGCTATGGCTACACCTTC,CASSQEGSGFGYGYTF
TRBD1,TRBJ1-1,NA,TRBV9,TGTGCCAGCAGCGTAGGCGAGGGGGCATGGACTGAAGCTTTCTTT,CASSVGEGAWTEAFF
NA,TRBJ2-1,medium-sized,TRBV7-9,TGTGCCAGCAGCTTACGGGGGATTAGCTCCTACAATGAGCAGTTCTTC,CASSLRGISSYNEQFF
TRBD2,TRBJ2-3,NA,TRBV24-1,TGTGCCACCAGTCCGGGACTAGCGGGAAGTGGGGAAGATACGCAGTATTTT,CATSPGLAGSGEDTQYF